The T cell receptor beta chain under discussion was sequenced for a study of tumor and adjacent non-tumor tissue in lung cancer. Germline CDR1 and CDR2: MNHEY and SVGAGI. V was shortened by 7 bases and J by 3 bases, with 12 bases between the two germline ends. The CDR3 covers 13 residues. The library came from three nested PCR rounds adapted from ARM-PCR protocols. TCRdb called the multiplex PCR reads again in MiXCR, with one record for every CDR3 protein. The sample contains under 95,000 distinct CDR3 sequences, about three fifths of which appear only once. The template was RNA from unsorted bulk tissue.

This TCR came from a man in his 70s with non-small cell lung cancer. This chain links TRBV6-5 with TRBJ2-5, with D unclear. The sequencing input was lung tumor tissue. The CDR3 DNA reads TGTGCCAGCAATAGTCGGCTGGAAGAGACCCAGTACTTC. Translating it yields CASNSRLEETQYF.